Listed here is a single TCR beta chain. Its antigen is unidentified. With a J-beta primer mix and a sample-barcoded 5' primer, a second PCR ran roughly 6 to 11 cycles. Every cDNA was tagged by a template-switch adaptor with 12 random nucleotides. TCRdb reanalysed the 5' RACE reads using MiXCR and keeps one entry per CDR3 protein. The table has more than 550,000 distinct CDR3 sequences, approximately 21% seen once; the top ten hold around 22%. The data are from a study of blood T cells in healthy people across ages. The donors, healthy Caucasians from Russia, were aged roughly 6 to 90. Study observations and caveats: Both naive CD4+ cell counts and diversity were greater in long-lived donors than in aged donors.

This clonotype was obtained from a man in his 70s in good health. Sequencing input: blood.

The DNA for the CDR3 is TGTGCCAGCAGTTTAGTGGGGTTTGGAAATCAGCCCCAGCATTTT. Amino acids: CASSLVGFGNQPQHF. This sequence joins TRBV27 and TRBJ1-5, with D uncertain. V was trimmed by 2 bases and J by 4 bases, leaving 12 bases between them. Germline assignment: CDR1 MNHEY and CDR2 SMNVEV (reference sequence). The length of the CDR3 is 15 residues.